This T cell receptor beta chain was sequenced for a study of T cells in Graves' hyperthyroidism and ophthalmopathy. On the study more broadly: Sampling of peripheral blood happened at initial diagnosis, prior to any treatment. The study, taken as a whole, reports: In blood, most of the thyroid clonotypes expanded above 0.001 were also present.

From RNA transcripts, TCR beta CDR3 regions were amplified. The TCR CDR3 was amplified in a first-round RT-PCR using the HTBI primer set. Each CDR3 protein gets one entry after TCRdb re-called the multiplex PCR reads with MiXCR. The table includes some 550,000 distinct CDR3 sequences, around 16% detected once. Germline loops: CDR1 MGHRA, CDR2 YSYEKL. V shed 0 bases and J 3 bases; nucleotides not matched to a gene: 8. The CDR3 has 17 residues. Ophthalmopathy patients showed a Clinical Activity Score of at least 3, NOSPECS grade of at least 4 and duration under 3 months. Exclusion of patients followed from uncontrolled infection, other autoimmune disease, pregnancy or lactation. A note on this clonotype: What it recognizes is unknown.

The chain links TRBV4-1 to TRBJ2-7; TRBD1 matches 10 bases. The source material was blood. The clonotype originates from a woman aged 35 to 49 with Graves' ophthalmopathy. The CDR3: CASSQDIERDRGYEQYF. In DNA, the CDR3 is TGCGCCAGCAGCCAAGATATAGAGCGGGACAGGGGCTACGAGCAGTACTTC.